This T cell receptor (beta chain) is drawn from a study of blood T cells in healthy people across ages. Study at large: Capturing about one barcoded beta molecule per two T cells was achieved by template switching.

The second PCR ran 7 to 11 cycles with a sample-barcoded 5' primer and J-beta primers. In TCRdb, the 5' RACE reads were re-called with MiXCR into one record per CDR3 protein. The data contain around 870,000 distinct CDR3 sequences, 29% of them singletons. CDR3 length equals 16 residues. The germline gives CDR1 MDHEN, CDR2 SYDVKM. Trimming left V 8 bases short and J 7 bases short, with 23 bases between. The genes are TRBV28 and TRBJ1-4; D perhaps matches TRBD1 (5 bases). The clonotype originates from an elderly woman in good health. Sequenced input: blood. CDR3 sequence: CASFPGDSRGIEKLFF. The CDR3 DNA follows: TGTGCCAGCTTCCCTGGGGACTCACGAGGAATTGAAAAACTGTTTTTT.